This T cell receptor (beta chain) came from a study of T-cell memory formation after mild COVID-19 (dated by TCRdb to the early 2020s). As for the study more broadly: TCR sequence clusters from the two donors were largely donor specific. The cohort comprised two young, previously healthy adult volunteers, one female and one male. T-cell clones expanding and contracting after mild COVID-19 in two donors were tracked by longitudinal TCRalpha and TCRbeta repertoire sequencing. Summary of the overall study and its limitations: Contracting CD4+ clones were found mainly in CM and EM memory subsets, while CD8+ clones were enriched in EMRA. Clones that contracted from day 15 to 85 showed balanced CD4/CD8 phenotypes, whereas a second wave of clones that expanded from day 15 to 37 leaned towards CD4+. SARS-CoV-2 specificity was not confirmed for the second-wave clones peaking on day 37. Some responding clones were detected in pre-infection memory, which suggested that pre-existing cross-reactive memory T cells had joined the SARS-CoV-2 response. Only a couple of mild cases were covered by the study, and larger cohorts that include severe cases with pre-infection samples were considered necessary.

CDR1 MNHEY and CDR2 SVGEGT are derived from the germline V gene. V is cut back by 2 bases and J by 6 bases, with 7 bases in the junction unmatched. The CDR3, cysteine through phenylalanine, is 15 amino acids long. Only the CDR3 part of the read is kept: 45 bases, read in frame from the first base. The run used an Illumina NovaSeq 6000. TCRalpha and TCRbeta cDNA libraries were built by 5'RACE with constant-segment primers, adding sample barcodes and unique molecular identifiers. Trizol reagent was used to extract RNA from every sample. Library amplification was performed in two PCR steps, and a second sample barcode and Illumina TruSeq adapters were introduced in the second step. The libraries were sequenced on an Illumina NovaSeq using 2 x 150 bp paired-end reads. The source study handled its data this way. Demultiplexing of reads and collapsing into UMI-guided consensus sequences were performed with migec v1.2.7. Using mixcr v2.1.11, UMI consensuses were aligned to TRA and TRB V and J templates and then assembled into clonotypes. Clonotypes were classified as expanded or contracted when called significant by both edgeR and NoisET, with noise models trained on biological replicates. For edgeR calls, the cutoffs were a false discovery rate-adjusted p below 0.01 and a log2 fold-change threshold of 1. As an exploratory analysis of dynamics, max-normalized trajectories of the 1000 most abundant clonotypes were examined with PCA combined with hierarchical clustering. Separately sequenced CD4+ and CD8+ repertoires were used to assign a CD4 or CD8 phenotype to each responding clone. TCRdb reanalyzed the raw reads on its own, using fastp at Q25 for trimming and MiXCR for clone calling, and kept in-frame beta chains. Merged by CDR3 protein, the rows form single entries marked with the most common genes and DNA. V and J calls and clone size were set by TCRdb, not the authors. Within this sample are around 300,000 distinct CDR3 sequences, with 12% to 15% of them counted one time only. Of the sample, over 20% is held by the ten largest clones.

Ficoll-Paque density gradient centrifugation was the method used to isolate PBMCs. Comment on this clonotype: The clone's antigen remains unknown. Per-nucleotide qualities are absent, and no much larger clonotype sits a single base away.

Material for sequencing was PBMCs or a T cell subset sorted from them (not recorded which). The origin of this receptor is a man between 18 and 29 years old who had mild COVID-19 (a few samples of this study predate the infection). The sample titles of this study are shuffled in the database, so cell type and time point are left out; the donor was told from shared clones. The sequence is built from TRBV6-2 or TRBV6-3 and TRBJ2-5; 9 junctional bases match TRBD1. The CDR3 region has the sequence CASSYGDRALKTQYF. The nucleotide sequence is given as TGTGCCAGCAGTTACGGGGACAGGGCCTTGAAGACCCAGTACTTC.